Listed below are T cell receptor beta chains from one sample, sequenced in a study of blood T cell repertoires in COVID-19. Some clones are missing from TCRdb's copy, which holds only in-frame ones; the method was immunoSEQ multiplex PCR. Here the sample spans some 70,000 clones, about 86% being singletons. Sequences were obtained from peripheral blood. Receptors originate from a woman aged 60-70 years with acute or convalescent COVID-19. The CDR3 runs from the conserved cysteine through the conserved F or W.

v_gene	j_gene	CDR3aa
TRBV2	TRBJ1-1	CASRSSTGTFEAFF
TRBV6-5	TRBJ1-5	CASRVHNQPQHF
TRBV7-3	TRBJ2-2	CASSSSRGNTGELFF
TRBV27	TRBJ1-3	CASSNTGFSGNTIYF
TRBV28	TRBJ1-1	CASRMGHTNTEAFF
TRBV7-2	TRBJ1-3	CASSLTGSSGNTIYF
TRBV7-2	TRBJ1-2	CASSLISRGISAGYTF
TRBV3-1/TRBV3-2	TRBJ2-7	CASSQLGGDEQYF
TRBV9	TRBJ1-1	CASSPGTTEAFF
TRBV18	TRBJ1-2	CASSPPSSMRSGYTF
TRBV9	TRBJ2-7	CASSPQWSPGTLSSYEQYF
TRBV4-2	TRBJ1-2	CASTPRTGTFGPNYGYTF
TRBV19	TRBJ1-1	CASSRNTEAFF
TRBV2	TRBJ2-7	CASSELAGGSYEQYF
TRBV15	TRBJ1-5	CATSRDPGSNQPQHF
TRBV5-1	TRBJ2-2	CASSLGLAANSGELFF
TRBV6-5	TRBJ1-4	CASSRTVATNEKLFF
TRBV7-8	TRBJ2-2	CASSFSGGSGTGELFF
TRBV5-4	TRBJ1-3	CASSLRGTGNTIYF
TRBV14	TRBJ2-7	CASSQARDREQYF
TRBV6-1	TRBJ2-7	CASSEAGGRLYEQYF
TRBV5-1	TRBJ2-1	CASSFRQVSYNEQFF
TRBV5-4	TRBJ2-3	CASSWEGQGADTQYF
TRBV7-6	TRBJ1-5	CASSLVRRRDQPQHF
TRBV2	TRBJ2-5	CASRERGPMGETQYF
TRBV28	TRBJ1-5	CAVRGDRAAQPQHF
TRBV21-1	TRBJ2-5	CASRGAGRGALFGRETQYF
TRBV14	TRBJ1-1	CASSHRDFYMNTEAFF
TRBV3-1/TRBV3-2	TRBJ2-5	CASSQLATAQYF
TRBV28	TRBJ2-5	CASSLFLAGGETQYF
TRBV6-1	TRBJ1-4	CASSERGGPNEKLFF
TRBV6-5	TRBJ1-2	CASTPYNDINYGYTF
TRBV2	TRBJ1-2	CASSPSSQGAYGYTF
TRBV4-1	TRBJ1-6	CASSQRGWENSPLHF
TRBV5-5	TRBJ2-7	CASSWVQGAYEQYF
TRBV6-4	TRBJ1-2	CASSDSYSGAAYGYTF
TRBV6-6	TRBJ2-7	CASSTAGFEQYF
TRBV28	TRBJ2-4	CASKPAGSPQNIQYF
TRBV12-3/TRBV12-4	TRBJ1-4	CASTTLGEKLFF
TRBV5-1	TRBJ1-4	CASSPGTGNEKLFF
TRBV20-1	TRBJ1-2	CSATGTYGYTF
TRBV12-3/TRBV12-4	TRBJ1-5	CASSVTGGQPQHF
TRBV14	TRBJ2-5	CASSQENQGTQYF
TRBV7-2	TRBJ2-1	CASSLGPGLAGAAEQFF
TRBV7-2	TRBJ2-5	CASSPGLALSETQYF
TRBV13	TRBJ1-5	CASSINRYQPQHF
TRBV24-1	TRBJ2-7	CATSDFKTGGDEQYF
TRBV7-9	TRBJ2-1	CASSVPGGREDSEQFF
TRBV19	TRBJ2-7	CASSIVAGAGEQYF
TRBV19	TRBJ1-3	CASSTPGQGAGGNTIYF
TRBV13	TRBJ2-7	CASSPRLAGDEQYF
TRBV7-2	TRBJ2-5	CASSLGMANQETQYF
TRBV3-1/TRBV3-2	TRBJ1-2	CASSQKDSFYGYTF
TRBV7-2	TRBJ1-1	CASSFRGGATEAFF
TRBV7-8	TRBJ2-7	CASSLNRETYEQYF
TRBV18	TRBJ2-1	CASSPGQYHEQFF
TRBV7-6	TRBJ2-7	CASSLGGTSGIPYEQYF